Each of the 13 T cell receptor beta chains below was sequenced from the same sample in a study of blood T cell repertoires in COVID-19. Here immunoSEQ multiplex PCR was the method, and the copy in TCRdb shows in-frame clones only, minus some. The sample has about 160,000 clones, around 86% seen once. The sequenced material came from peripheral blood. Source of these receptors: a man between 65 and 85 years old who had recovered from COVID-19.

The rearrangement joins TRBV5-6 to TRBJ2-5, with TRBD1 matching 9 bases. The CDR3 length is 18 residues. Per the germline V gene, CDR1 is SGHDT and CDR2 is YYEEEE. V trimming: 3 bases; J trimming: 0 bases; junction bases outside the gene matches: 12. The CDR3 protein is CASSSYLGQGRDQETQYF. As DNA, the CDR3 is TGTGCCAGCAGCTCGTACCTCGGACAGGGGAGGGACCAAGAGACCCAGTACTTC.

This clone was detected a few times. The rearrangement uses TRBV10-3 and TRBJ1-4; TRBD1 might be the D (6 bases). The germline V gene encodes CDR1 ENHRY and CDR2 SYGVKD. V dropped 3 bases and J dropped 6 bases, with 11 bases sitting between them. This CDR3 comprises 14 residues. The CDR3 loop reads CAISEQGRHEKLFF. CDR3 in DNA: TGTGCCATCAGTGAACAGGGCCGCCATGAAAAACTGTTTTTT.

V and J are TRBV5-5 and TRBJ1-2; D gene ambiguous. Looked up from germline, CDR1 is SGHKS and CDR2 is YYEKEE (reference sequence). V lost 0 bases, J lost 7 bases, and 13 bases lay in between. This CDR3 has 14 residues. The CDR3 DNA is TGTGCCAGCAGCTTGGTTGTGGCGGTGAGTGGCTACACCTTC. Protein: CASSLVVAVSGYTF.

Remarks on this clone: At the DNA level, this CDR3 is encoded by other sequences in the same sample as well. The CDR3 protein is CASSEGTSGRGVDTQYF. DNA of the CDR3: TGTGCCAGCAGTGAGGGGACTAGCGGGAGAGGAGTAGATACGCAGTATTTT. This sequence joins TRBV6-1 and TRBJ2-3; 14 bases map to TRBD2. Trimming cost V 3 bases and J 5 bases; bases outside gene matches: 7. Per the germline V gene, CDR1 is MNHNS and CDR2 is SASEGT. This CDR3 region has 17 residues.

The chain recombines TRBV6-1 with TRBJ1-6; the D gene is possibly TRBD1 (6 bases). The ends were cut back, 2 bases at V and 9 bases at J, with 20 bases in the middle. Germline assignment: CDR1 MNHNS and CDR2 SASEGT. The CDR3 is 17 residues long. The CDR3 spells CASSERGRGGAGSPLHF. In DNA form, the CDR3 reads TGTGCCAGCAGTGAAAGGGGGAGGGGTGGAGCGGGTTCACCCCTCCACTTT.

The V gene is TRBV2, the J gene TRBJ1-1; 7 bases map to TRBD1. Germline assignment: CDR1 SNHLY and CDR2 FYNNEI. The CDR3 runs to 13 residues. With V trimmed by 2 bases and J by 11 bases, 8 bases remained unmatched. CDR3 in DNA: TGTGCCAGCAGTGAATTATCGACAGGGCATGCTTTCTTT. This codes for CASSELSTGHAFF.

This chain connects TRBV2 to TRBJ1-2; D gene unclear. The CDR3 length is 13 residues. The germline CDR1 and CDR2 sequences are SNHLY and FYNNEI. V lost 7 bases, J lost 4 bases, and 13 bases lay in between. CDR3 in amino acids: CASTSGEGYGYTF. The CDR3 DNA is TGTGCCAGCACATCCGGCGAGGGCTATGGCTACACCTTC.

The chain is built from TRBV15 and TRBJ2-1; D is undetermined. This CDR3 is built from 16 residues. CDR1 is LNHNV, CDR2 YYDKDF, per germline (reference sequence). Trimming left V 1 base short and J 3 bases short, with 13 bases between. The CDR3 coding sequence is TGTGCCACCAGCAGAGGTCCAGCGAACAACTACAATGAGCAGTTCTTC. Translation gives CATSRGPANNYNEQFF.

The chain combines TRBV18 with TRBJ1-1; D is unclear. The CDR3 extends over 16 amino acids. Trimming removed 2 bases at V and 5 bases at J, with 18 bases between. Germline CDR1 reads KGHSH; CDR2 reads LQKENI. CDR3 sequence (DNA): TGTGCCAGCTCACCATCGGAGAGGGAAGGGAGGACTGAAGCTTTCTTT. This sequence encodes CASSPSEREGRTEAFF.

The chain joins TRBV6-1 to TRBJ1-6, with D unclear. This CDR3 is 16 amino acids long. Trimming removed 2 bases from V and 0 bases from J, with 8 bases in between. Germline-derived CDR1 and CDR2 are MNHNS and SASEGT. Here the CDR3 DNA reads TGTGCCAGCAGTGAACTCCGGAGCTCCTATAATTCACCCCTCCACTTT. This codes for CASSELRSSYNSPLHF.

The V call is TRBV2, the J call TRBJ2-1, with D tentatively TRBD2 (6 bases). V dropped 11 bases and J dropped 6 bases, with 17 bases sitting between them. The CDR3 has 13 residues. Germline assignment: CDR1 SNHLY and CDR2 FYNNEI. This CDR3 is CALLTLGGNEQFF. The CDR3 DNA is TGTGCCCTACTCACCCTCGGGGGCAATGAGCAGTTCTTC. The full variable domain, completed using reference TRBV2 and TRBJ2-1, is EPEVTQTPSHQVTQMGQEVILRCVPISNHLYFYWYRQILGQKVEFLVSFYNNEISEKSEIFDDQFSVERPDGSNFTLKIRSTKLEDSAMYFCALLTLGGNEQFFGPGTRLTVL.

The CDR3 protein is CASSPRETQYF. The CDR3 nucleotides read TGTGCCAGCAGCCCACGGGAGACCCAGTACTTC. The chain links TRBV11-2 to TRBJ2-5; the D is unclear. There are 11 residues in the CDR3. V dropped 5 bases and J dropped 5 bases, with 6 bases sitting between them. Germline assignment: CDR1 SGHAT and CDR2 FQNNGV.

The V call is TRBV3-1 (or the pseudogene TRBV3-2), the J call TRBJ2-7, with 7 positions matching TRBD1. Unmatched junction bases numbered 8, after V lost 5 bases and J lost 7 bases. This CDR3 has 13 residues. Germline CDR1 and CDR2: LGHDT and YNNKEL (reference sequence). The CDR3 region has the DNA TGTGCCAGCAGCAACCAGGGGGTTTGGGAGCAGTACTTC. The encoded protein is CASSNQGVWEQYF.